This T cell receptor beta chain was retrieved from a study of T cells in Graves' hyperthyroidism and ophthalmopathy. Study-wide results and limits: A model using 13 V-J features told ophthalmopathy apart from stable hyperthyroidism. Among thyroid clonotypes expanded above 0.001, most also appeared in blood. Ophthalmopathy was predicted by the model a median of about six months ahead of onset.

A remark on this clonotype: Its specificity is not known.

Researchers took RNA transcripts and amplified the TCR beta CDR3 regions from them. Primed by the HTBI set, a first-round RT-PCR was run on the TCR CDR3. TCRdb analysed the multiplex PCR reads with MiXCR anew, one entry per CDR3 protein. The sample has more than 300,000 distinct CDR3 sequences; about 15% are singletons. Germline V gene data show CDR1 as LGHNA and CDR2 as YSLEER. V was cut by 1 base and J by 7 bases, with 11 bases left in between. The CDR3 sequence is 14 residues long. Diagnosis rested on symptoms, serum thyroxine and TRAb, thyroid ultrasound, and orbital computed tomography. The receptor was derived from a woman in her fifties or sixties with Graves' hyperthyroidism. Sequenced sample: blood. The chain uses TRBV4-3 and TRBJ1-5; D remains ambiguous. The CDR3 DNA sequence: TGCGCCAGCAGCCAAGCGCCAGGAGAACAGCCCCAGCATTTT. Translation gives CASSQAPGEQPQHF.